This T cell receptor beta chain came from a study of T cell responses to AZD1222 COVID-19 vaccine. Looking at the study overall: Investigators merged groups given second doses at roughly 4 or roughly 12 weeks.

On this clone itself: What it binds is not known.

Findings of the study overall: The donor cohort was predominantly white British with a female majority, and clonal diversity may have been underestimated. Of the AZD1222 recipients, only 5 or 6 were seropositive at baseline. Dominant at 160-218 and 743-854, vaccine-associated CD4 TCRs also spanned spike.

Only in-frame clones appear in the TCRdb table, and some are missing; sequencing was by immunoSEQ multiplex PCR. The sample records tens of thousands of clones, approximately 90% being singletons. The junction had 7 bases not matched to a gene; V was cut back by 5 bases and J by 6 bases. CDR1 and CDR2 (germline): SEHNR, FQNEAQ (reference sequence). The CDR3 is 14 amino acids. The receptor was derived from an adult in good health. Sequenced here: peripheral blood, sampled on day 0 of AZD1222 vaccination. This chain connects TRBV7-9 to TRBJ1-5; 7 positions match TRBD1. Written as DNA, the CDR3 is TGTGCCAGCAGCGTTACAGGGGAGGGTCAGCCCCAGCATTTT. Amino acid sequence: CASSVTGEGQPQHF.